This TCR beta chain was sequenced during a study of blood T cell repertoires in COVID-19. At the level of the study: The samples span acute and convalescent COVID-19 from the United States, Italy and Spain.

Sequencing was performed with immunoSEQ multiplex PCR; in TCRdb, only in-frame clones are kept and a portion is missing. The sample lists about 200,000 clones, approximately 90% occurring once. Germline CDR1 SGHTA, CDR2 FQGNSA. This CDR3 is built from 18 residues. J gave up 3 bases and V 1 base, and 8 bases lay outside the gene matches. Donors of Cohort 3 who recovered were those that had two negative PCRs, clearance, or symptom resolution. This TCR was sampled from a man between 25 and 39 years old who had recovered from COVID-19. What was sequenced was PBMCs or T cells enriched from blood (not recorded which). The chain combines TRBV7-2 with TRBJ2-1, with 11 bases identical to TRBD2. The CDR3 DNA reads TGTGCCAGCAGCTTAGAAGGTAGCGGGAGGGCCGTCTACAATGAGCAGTTCTTC. This codes for CASSLEGSGRAVYNEQFF.